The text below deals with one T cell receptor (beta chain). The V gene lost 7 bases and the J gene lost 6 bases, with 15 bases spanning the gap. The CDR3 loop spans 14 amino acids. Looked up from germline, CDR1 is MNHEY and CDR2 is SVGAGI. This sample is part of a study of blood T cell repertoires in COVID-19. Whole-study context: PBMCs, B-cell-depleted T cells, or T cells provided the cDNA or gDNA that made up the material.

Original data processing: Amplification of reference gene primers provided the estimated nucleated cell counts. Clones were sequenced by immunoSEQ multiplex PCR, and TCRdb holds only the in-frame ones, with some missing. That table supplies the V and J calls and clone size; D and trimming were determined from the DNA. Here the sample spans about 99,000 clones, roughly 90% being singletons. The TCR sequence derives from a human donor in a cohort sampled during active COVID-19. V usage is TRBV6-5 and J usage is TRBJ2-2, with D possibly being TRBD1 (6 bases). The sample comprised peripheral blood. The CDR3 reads CASIGQGYSGELFF. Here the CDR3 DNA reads TGTGCCAGCATTGGGCAGGGGTATTCCGGGGAGCTGTTTTTT.